This T cell receptor (beta chain) was retrieved from a study of CD8 T cells in Susac syndrome. Germline CDR1 reads KGHDR; CDR2 reads SFDVKD. This CDR3 comprises 16 residues. V was cut by 3 bases and J by 5 bases, with 15 bases left in between. As concerns this clonotype: Antigen: not known.

Study outcomes and limitations: By the study's own acknowledgment, its TCR sequencing and HLA analysis included relatively few individuals.

An input of about 0.5 to 1 ug of RNA was subjected to reverse transcription using random hexamers. One entry per CDR3 protein, called by TCRdb with MiXCR from the immunoSEQ multiplex PCR reads. This sample yields about 130,000 distinct CDR3 sequences, of which over 85% are seen a single time; approximately 0.31% belongs to the top ten. This chain links TRBV24-1 with TRBJ2-2; possibly TRBD1 for D (6 bases). The sample was CD8+ T cells from PBMCs. This clonotype originated in a human donor with multiple sclerosis. The CDR3 sequence: CATSDGDRPDTGELFF. DNA of the CDR3: TGTGCCACCAGTGATGGAGACAGGCCGGATACCGGGGAGCTGTTTTTT.